The rows below give T cell receptor beta chains drawn from one sample of a study of cytomegalovirus exposure and HLA in healthy donors. Measured with immunoSEQ multiplex PCR; TCRdb has only the in-frame clones, and not every one. The table records about 160,000 clones, roughly 78% of them present only once. Sequenced material: PBMCs. These receptors were collected from a man between 50 and 59 years old in good health and CMV-seropositive. Each CDR3 is given with its conserved first and last residue. A D gene is named only where the DNA matches it firmly. The size entry is marked missing in some rows and otherwise reads once, few, many or a size class.

V	D	size	J	DNA	CDR3
TRBV2	.	.	TRBJ2-2	TGTGCCAGCAGTGAGGAGCGGGACACCGGGGAGCTGTTTTTT	CASSEERDTGELFF
TRBV18	.	once	TRBJ1-1	TGTGCCAGCTCACTCATTGTGGGGGCCCAGAACACTGAAGCTTTCTTT	CASSLIVGAQNTEAFF
TRBV7-9	.	.	TRBJ2-7	TGTGCCAGCAGCTTAGTTGTAGCGGTGCTCAACGAGCAGTACTTC	CASSLVVAVLNEQYF
TRBV4-1	.	.	TRBJ2-5	TGCGCCAGCAGCCGCGGGACTCAAGAGACCCAGTACTTC	CASSRGTQETQYF
TRBV19	.	.	TRBJ2-2	TGTGCCAGTAGTATAGACAGGGTGACCGGGGAGCTGTTTTTT	CASSIDRVTGELFF
TRBV27	TRBD1	.	TRBJ1-4	TGTGCCAGCAGTGCAGGACAGGCAGGTCATGAAAAACTGTTTTTT	CASSAGQAGHEKLFF
TRBV5-1	TRBD2	.	TRBJ2-3	TGCGCCAGCAGCTTACCTAGCGGTAGCACAGATACGCGGTATTTT	CASSLPSGSTDTRYF
TRBV2	TRBD1	.	TRBJ1-4	TGTGCCAGCAGTGAAGGAGGACAGGGGGAAAAACTGTTTTTT	CASSEGGQGEKLFF
TRBV10-3	.	few	TRBJ1-1	TGTGCCATCAGTGGTCAGTTTGAAGCTTTCTTT	CAISGQFEAFF
TRBV14	.	.	TRBJ2-1	TGTGCCAGCAGCCAAGATAGACTAGCCTACAATGAGCAGTTCTTC	CASSQDRLAYNEQFF
TRBV6-4	.	.	TRBJ1-5	TGTGCCAGCAGTGTGGAGTTCGATCAGCCCCAGCATTTT	CASSVEFDQPQHF
TRBV6-6	.	.	TRBJ2-7	TGTGCCAGCAGTCCGCGGGGACAGCGAGCCTACGAGCAGTACTTC	CASSPRGQRAYEQYF
TRBV28	TRBD1	.	TRBJ1-5	TGTGCCAGCAGGCCAGGGACAGCTAGCAATCAGCCCCAGCATTTT	CASRPGTASNQPQHF
TRBV28	.	few	TRBJ1-2	TGTGCCAGCAGTGTGGGGCTCCTCTATGGCTACACCTTC	CASSVGLLYGYTF
TRBV19	.	few	TRBJ1-1	TGTGCCAGTAGTATTGCCTTGGAGGCTTTCTTT	CASSIALEAFF
TRBV29-1	TRBD2	.	TRBJ2-4	TGCAGCGTTGTGGACCTAGCGGCCAACATTCAGTACTTC	CSVVDLAANIQYF
TRBV4-2	.	.	TRBJ1-1	TGTGCCAGCAGCCCCCAGGCCGCGCAGGGCTCTGAAGCTTTCTTT	CASSPQAAQGSEAFF
TRBV5-6	.	.	TRBJ1-5	TGTGCCAGCAGCTCCCGACAGGATTACAATCAGCCCCAGCATTTT	CASSSRQDYNQPQHF